The clone carrying this TCR beta chain was detected only once. In terms of age and location, participants ranged from about 18 to 95 years and lived in under 30 US areas. This specimen belongs to a study of blood T cell repertoires in COVID-19. The CDR3 totals 12 residues. V dropped 5 bases and J dropped 2 bases, with 7 bases sitting between them. The germline CDR1 and CDR2 sequences are GTSNPN and SVGIG (reference sequence). The data were produced by immunoSEQ multiplex PCR, yet TCRdb's version contains in-frame clones alone and is incomplete. Of 200,000 to 250,000 clones listed, approximately 82% are singletons.

The sample taken for sequencing was PBMCs or T cells enriched from blood (not recorded which). The J gene is TRBJ2-1, the V gene TRBV30; D is ambiguous. The receptor was derived from a middle-aged man who had recovered from COVID-19. The CDR3 region has the DNA TGTGCCTGGGGACCCACCTACAATGAGCAGTTCTTC. It is translated as CAWGPTYNEQFF.